The 14 T cell receptor beta chains below come from one sample, sequenced in a study of blood T cell repertoires in COVID-19. The table came from immunoSEQ multiplex PCR; TCRdb's copy has only in-frame clones and leaves some out. Of roughly 80,000 clones in the sample, 70% to 90% were seen once. The specimen was peripheral blood. These receptor sequences come from a woman aged 60-70 years with acute or convalescent COVID-19.

This clone was seen only a few times. V and J are TRBV14 and TRBJ1-1; D not resolved. The CDR3 consists of 10 residues. Germline loops: CDR1 SGHDN, CDR2 FVKESK. The CDR3 DNA follows: TGTCCATCGGGTTGGACTGAAGCTTTCTTT. Translating gives CPSGWTEAFF.

The chain carries TRBV19 and TRBJ2-1, with 9 bases lining up with TRBD1. The CDR3 runs 14 residues. The V gene end was trimmed by 8 bases and the J gene end by 6 bases; junction bases not matched to a gene: 8. Germline V gene sequence: CDR1 LNHDA, CDR2 SQIVND (reference sequence). The DNA for the CDR3 is TGTGCCAGTTCTACGGGACAGGGCTCCAATGAGCAGTTCTTC. Amino acid sequence: CASSTGQGSNEQFF. The full variable domain, its missing parts supplied by reference TRBV19 and TRBJ2-1, is DGGITQSPKYLFRKEGQNVTLSCEQNLNHDAMYWYRQDPGQGLRLIYYSQIVNDFQKGDIAEGYSVSREKKESFPLTVTSAQKNPTAFYLCASSTGQGSNEQFFGPGTRLTVL.

The rearrangement links TRBV7-2 to TRBJ2-4; perhaps TRBD1 as D (6 bases). CDR1 and CDR2 (germline): SGHTA, FQGNSA. The CDR3 length is 16 residues. Deletions cut 5 bases from V and 0 bases from J, with 14 bases between. CDR3 region: CASSLTGTLAKNIQYF. The DNA for the CDR3 is TGTGCCAGCAGCCTTACAGGGACCTTAGCCAAAAACATTCAGTACTTC.

V usage is TRBV2 and J usage is TRBJ2-6; 9 nucleotides match TRBD1. The CDR3 runs 17 residues. After removal of 6 bases from V and 0 bases from J, the junction contained 6 bases not matched to a gene. Germline CDR1 and CDR2: SNHLY and FYNNEI. CDR3 in amino acids: CASRQGARRSGANVLTF. The CDR3 region has the DNA TGTGCCAGCAGACAGGGGGCCAGGCGCTCTGGGGCCAACGTCCTGACTTTC.

This clone was observed a handful of times. This CDR3 is CASMGQLNTGELFF. Written as DNA, the CDR3 is TGTGCCAGTATGGGACAGCTCAACACCGGGGAGCTGTTTTTT. This chain links TRBV19 with TRBJ2-2; 7 positions agree with TRBD1. This CDR3 contains 14 residues. In germline, CDR1 is LNHDA, CDR2 SQIVND (reference sequence). J lost 2 bases, V lost 7 bases, and 4 bases had no gene match.

To note about this clone: The same CDR3 is also encoded by other DNA sequences in this sample. This chain uses TRBV7-2 with TRBJ2-3; TRBD2 aligns across 10 bases. Germline values: CDR1 SGHTA, CDR2 FQGNSA. The CDR3 contains 16 residues. V dropped 4 bases and J dropped 1; count of bases not matched to a gene: 5. The CDR3 spells CASSSKRGGGTDTQYF. The CDR3 bases are TGTGCCAGCAGCTCAAAGCGGGGGGGCGGCACAGATACGCAGTATTTT. Full variable domain (outside the CDR3, taken from reference TRBV7-2 and TRBJ2-3): GAGVSQSPSNKVTEKGKDVELRCDPISGHTALYWYRQSLGQGLEFLIYFQGNSAPDKSGLPSDRFSAERTGGSVSTLTIQRTQQEDSAVYLCASSSKRGGGTDTQYFGPGTRLTVL.

The chain joins TRBV10-3 to TRBJ1-2, with D maybe TRBD1 (6 bases). Germline V lookup: CDR1 ENHRY, CDR2 SYGVKD. This CDR3 comprises 16 residues. The V and J ends lost 4 bases and 6 bases respectively, with 21 bases between them. Here the CDR3 reads CAISGETGSGGHGYTF. In DNA form, the CDR3 reads TGTGCCATCAGTGGGGAAACAGGGAGTGGGGGCCATGGCTACACCTTC.

The chain links TRBV30 to TRBJ2-1; the D is unclear. This CDR3 region has 13 residues. Germline V gives CDR1 GTSNPN, CDR2 SVGIG (reference sequence). The V gene lost 3 bases and the J gene lost 5 bases, with 11 bases spanning the gap. The CDR3 nucleotides read TGTGCCTGGAGGGGCAGGAAGGACAATGAGCAGTTCTTC. Amino acids: CAWRGRKDNEQFF.

The table lists this clone with a count of one. J is TRBJ1-3 and V is TRBV9; no definite D call. The CDR3 length is 16 residues. Per germline, CDR1 SGDLS and CDR2 YYNGEE. V lost 0 bases to trimming and J lost 4 bases, with 14 bases between them. CDR3 sequence: CASSVVAGFTGNTIYF. The CDR3 nucleotides read TGTGCCAGCAGCGTAGTGGCGGGATTCACGGGAAACACCATATATTTT.

The V gene is TRBV28, the J gene TRBJ1-1, with TRBD1 as a possible D gene (5 bases). V lost 8 bases to trimming and J lost 5 bases, with 18 bases between them. Looked up from germline, CDR1 is MDHEN and CDR2 is SYDVKM. The CDR3 spans 14 residues. Here the CDR3 reads CASGLWGGRTEAFF. The CDR3 coding sequence is TGTGCCAGCGGACTATGGGGGGGGAGAACTGAAGCTTTCTTT.

This rearrangement joins TRBV27 to TRBJ2-3; no reliable D call. Per the germline V gene, CDR1 is MNHEY and CDR2 is SMNVEV (reference sequence). Trimming cost V 10 bases and J 0 bases, with 11 bases left between them. This CDR3 is 13 amino acids long. The CDR3 DNA reads as TGTGCCACCCGGTTGACTAGCACAGATACGCAGTATTTT. This gives the protein CATRLTSTDTQYF.

The V call is TRBV29-1, the J call TRBJ1-2; a weak D match, TRBD1 (5 bases). Trimming left V 2 bases short and J 0 bases short, with 7 bases between. In germline, CDR1 is SQVTM, CDR2 ANQGSEA. The CDR3 length is 13 residues. The DNA for the CDR3 is TGCAGCGTTGAACGACAGACTAACTATGGCTACACCTTC. Translated, it gives CSVERQTNYGYTF.

This chain links TRBV18 with TRBJ2-3; possibly TRBD2 for D (6 bases). The CDR3 has 18 residues. Germline CDR1 is KGHSH and CDR2 is LQKENI. The V gene lost 3 bases and the J gene lost 2 bases, with 21 bases spanning the gap. This CDR3 is CASSPHQEGLHDTDTQYF. Written as DNA, the CDR3 is TGTGCCAGCTCACCTCACCAGGAGGGGCTCCACGACACAGATACGCAGTATTTT.

This chain links TRBV1 with TRBJ2-1; TRBD2 is the table's D call, not checked against the DNA. TRBV1 is listed as a pseudogene. There are 18 residues in the CDR3. The CDR3 protein is CTSSQEKRGAHSVNEQFF. The CDR3 DNA follows: TGCACCAGCAGCCAAGAGAAGCGGGGGGCCCACAGTGTCAATGAGCAGTTCTTC.